Listed below are T cell receptor beta chains from one sample, sequenced in a study of CD8 T cells in ankylosing spondylitis. A single record per CDR3 protein comes from TCRdb applying MiXCR to the 5' RACE reads. The sample lists about 420,000 distinct CDR3 sequences; around 24% were seen once. The sequenced material came from blood, either unsorted or a sorted T cell fraction (not recorded which). Receptors originate from a male donor with ankylosing spondylitis. Both conserved end residues are part of each CDR3. A D gene is named only where the DNA matches it firmly. Size is omitted from some rows. Given values are once, few, many or a class for expanded clones.

.,few,TRBV20-1,TRBJ1-1,TGCAGTGCCTCCCCCCCAGGGTATGGGTTGACGAACACTGAAGCTTTCTTT,CSASPPGYGLTNTEAFF
TRBD2,.,TRBV20-1,TRBJ2-7,TGCAGTGCTAGATTGGGGGAGGGCACCTACGAGCAGTACTTC,CSARLGEGTYEQYF
.,many,TRBV29-1,TRBJ2-5,TGCAGCGTTGGACGTAGGGGAGAGACCCAGTACTTC,CSVGRRGETQYF
TRBD1,.,TRBV20-1,TRBJ2-3,TGCAGTTTCCGACAGGGCCCACCAGATACGCAGTATTTT,CSFRQGPPDTQYF
.,many,TRBV20-1,TRBJ2-1,TGCAGTGCTCCTGGTGTGGTCGGTACGGAGAAGCAGTTCTTC,CSAPGVVGTEKQFF
.,few,TRBV15,TRBJ2-3,TGTGCCACCAGCAGGTCCGATCCCCGGAAAGATACGCAGTATTTT,CATSRSDPRKDTQYF
.,few,TRBV5-1,TRBJ1-4,TGCGCCAGCAGCTTGGGGACTTTGAGTAAGGGGGAAAAACTGTTTTTT,CASSLGTLSKGEKLFF
TRBD2,.,TRBV10-3,TRBJ2-3,TGTGCCATCAGTTTTACTAGCGGGAGCTTCACAGATACGCAGTATTTT,CAISFTSGSFTDTQYF
.,few,TRBV3-1,TRBJ1-4,TGTGCCAGCAGTCGACGCGGACCCTCAACTAATGAAAAACTGTTTTTT,CASSRRGPSTNEKLFF
.,few,TRBV12-3/TRBV12-4,TRBJ1-5,TGTGCCAGCAGCTTAGTTGGGGGAAGGGGCAATCAGCCCCAGCATTTT,CASSLVGGRGNQPQHF
TRBD2,many,TRBV5-1,TRBJ2-1,TGCGCCAGCAGCTTGGCGAGCGGGAGGGGCTTCGATGAGCAGTTCTTC,CASSLASGRGFDEQFF
.,.,TRBV3-1,TRBJ2-2,TGTGCCAGCAGCCAAGGGCCAGAATGGGGGCCCGGGGAGCTGTTTTTT,CASSQGPEWGPGELFF
TRBD2,few,TRBV12-5,TRBJ2-3,TGTGCTAGTGGTTTGGTATTCCTAGCGGGAGACCCCGTTTACACAGATACGCAGTATTTT,CASGLVFLAGDPVYTDTQYF
.,.,TRBV9,TRBJ2-5,TGTGCCAGCAGCGTAGACAGTGTTCGCTTTTGGGAGACCCAGTACTTC,CASSVDSVRFWETQYF
.,.,TRBV29-1,TRBJ1-1,TGCAGCGTTGAAGCCGGGGGGAACACTGAAGCTTTCTTT,CSVEAGGNTEAFF
.,.,TRBV29-1,TRBJ2-1,TGCAGCGTTAAAGCCCGGGGTTGGTACAATGAGCAGTTCTTC,CSVKARGWYNEQFF
TRBD2,.,TRBV9,TRBJ2-3,TGTGCCAGCAGCGGCGGGAGCTTCCCAGATACGCAGTATTTT,CASSGGSFPDTQYF
TRBD2,many,TRBV29-1,TRBJ2-7,TGCAGCGTTGAACTAGCGGGAAACTCCTACGAGCAGTACTTC,CSVELAGNSYEQYF
.,.,TRBV29-1,TRBJ2-5,TGCAGCGTTGAAATGACCTGGCAAGAGACCCAGTACTTC,CSVEMTWQETQYF
.,.,TRBV20-1,TRBJ1-5,TGCAGTGCGGGCGGCGGGAGGCAGCCCCAGCATTTT,CSAGGGRQPQHF
.,few,TRBV5-1,TRBJ1-6,TGCGCCAGCAGCATCCGGCGTTGGACCTATAATTCACCCCTCCACTTT,CASSIRRWTYNSPLHF
TRBD1,.,TRBV29-1,TRBJ2-5,TGCAGCGGCATAACAGGGGCGCCGGAGACCCAGTACTTC,CSGITGAPETQYF